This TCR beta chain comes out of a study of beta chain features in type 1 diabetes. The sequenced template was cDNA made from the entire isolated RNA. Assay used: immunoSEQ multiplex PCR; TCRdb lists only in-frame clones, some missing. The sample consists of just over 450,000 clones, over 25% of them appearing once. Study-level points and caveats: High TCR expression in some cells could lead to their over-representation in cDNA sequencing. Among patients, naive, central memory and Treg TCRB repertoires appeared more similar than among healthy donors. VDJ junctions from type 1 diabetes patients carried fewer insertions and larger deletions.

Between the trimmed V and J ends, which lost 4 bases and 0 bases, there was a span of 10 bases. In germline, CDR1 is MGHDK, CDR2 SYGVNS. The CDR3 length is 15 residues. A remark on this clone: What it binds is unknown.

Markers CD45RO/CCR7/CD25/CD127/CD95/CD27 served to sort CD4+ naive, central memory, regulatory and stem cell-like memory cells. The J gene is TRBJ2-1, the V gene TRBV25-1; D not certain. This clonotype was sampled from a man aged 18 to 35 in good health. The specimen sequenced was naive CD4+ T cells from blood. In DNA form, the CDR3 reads TGTGCCAGCAGTGTCCAGGTGTACTCCTACAATGAGCAGTTCTTC. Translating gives CASSVQVYSYNEQFF. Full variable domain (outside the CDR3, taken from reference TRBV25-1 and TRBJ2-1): EADIYQTPRYLVIGTGKKITLECSQTMGHDKMYWYQQDPGMELHLIHYSYGVNSTEKGDLSSESTVSRIRTEHFPLTLESARPSHTSQYLCASSVQVYSYNEQFFGPGTRLTVL.